This T cell receptor (beta chain) was captured by sequencing in a study of T-cell memory formation after mild COVID-19. Study background: TCR clusters showed largely donor specificity.

The length of the CDR3 is 17 residues. The V end was cut by 2 bases, the J end by 0 bases, with 17 bases between. CDR1 is LGHNA, CDR2 YNFKEQ, per germline. This clonotype was found many times. TCRdb re-called the 5' RACE reads through MiXCR, storing one row per CDR3 protein. The sample includes under 15,000 distinct CDR3 sequences, 15% to 20% of them seen just once. V and J are TRBV4-2 and TRBJ2-7; D is tentatively TRBD1 or TRBD2 (5 bases each). The sequencing input was PBMCs or a T cell subset sorted from them (not recorded which). The receptor was isolated from a man aged 18 to 30 who had mild COVID-19 (a few samples of this study predate the infection). Cell type and time point are not known. The CDR3 bases are TGTGCCAGCAGCCAATCCCCGGGACGCCCGAGCTCCTACGAGCAGTACTTC. This encodes CASSQSPGRPSSYEQYF.